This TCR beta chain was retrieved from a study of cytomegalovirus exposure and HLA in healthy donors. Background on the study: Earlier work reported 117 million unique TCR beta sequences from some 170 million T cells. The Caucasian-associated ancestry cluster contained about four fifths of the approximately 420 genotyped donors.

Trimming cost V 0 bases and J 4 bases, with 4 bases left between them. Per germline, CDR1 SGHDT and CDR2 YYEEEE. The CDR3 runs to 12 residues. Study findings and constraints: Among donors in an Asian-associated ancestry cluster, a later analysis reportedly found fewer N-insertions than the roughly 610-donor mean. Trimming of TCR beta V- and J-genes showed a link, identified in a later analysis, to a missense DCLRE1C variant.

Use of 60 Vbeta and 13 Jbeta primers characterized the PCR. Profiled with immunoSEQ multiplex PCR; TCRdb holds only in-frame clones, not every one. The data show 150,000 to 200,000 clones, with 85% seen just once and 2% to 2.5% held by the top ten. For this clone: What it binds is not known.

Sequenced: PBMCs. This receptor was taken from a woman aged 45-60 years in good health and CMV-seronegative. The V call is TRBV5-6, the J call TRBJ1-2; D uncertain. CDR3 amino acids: CASSLVSYGYTF. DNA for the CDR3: TGTGCCAGCAGCTTGGTTAGCTATGGCTACACCTTC.